This TCR beta chain was sequenced in a study of shared T cell receptors in the human thymus. Measured with immunoSEQ multiplex PCR; TCRdb has only the in-frame clones, and not every one. The sample lists about 660,000 clones; around 87% were seen once. The germline V gene has CDR1 LGHNA and CDR2 YSLEER. The CDR3 loop spans 19 amino acids. After removal of 1 base from V and 2 bases from J, the junction contained 14 bases not matched to a gene. The same data also contributed to another study, on human thymus T cells. This second study says: Unrelated individuals had highly overlapping thymic repertoires, as reported in related research.

The chain is built from TRBV4-3 and TRBJ2-7; 10 bases line up with TRBD2. The sequence was obtained from a boy less than two years old with a congenital heart defect. Sequencing was done on a sample of thymocytes. CDR3 nucleotides: TGCGCCAGCAGCCAAGTAGTCTTGGATAGCGGGGGGCTACCCTACGAGCAGTACTTC. Its protein is CASSQVVLDSGGLPYEQYF.